The TCR beta chain described here comes from a study of shared clonotypes between healthy human individuals. Running of the assay took place at deep level. The data were produced by immunoSEQ multiplex PCR, yet TCRdb's version contains in-frame clones alone and is incomplete. The repertoire consists of about 1 million clones, with about 75% occurring once and the leading ten covering approximately 1.5%. The germline gives CDR1 SGHNT, CDR2 YENEEA. V shed 3 bases, J shed 4 bases, and the junction held 9 bases outside the gene matches. The CDR3 runs 16 residues. Sequences were obtained from memory CD4+ T cells sorted from blood. As for subset: CD45RA-negative fraction. This clonotype was obtained from a man aged 18 to 29 in good health. The chain has TRBV11-3 and TRBJ1-3; TRBD1 matches 7 bases. The CDR3 spells CASSLGSTGLGNTIYF. DNA for the CDR3: TGTGCCAGCAGCTTGGGATCGACAGGGCTCGGAAACACCATATATTTT.